This T cell receptor beta chain was profiled in a study of T cell changes during pregnancy in multiple sclerosis. Here immunoSEQ multiplex PCR was the method, and the copy in TCRdb shows in-frame clones only, minus some. This sample yields tens of thousands of clones, of which 93% are seen a single time; around 4% belongs to the top ten. Germline values: CDR1 SGHTA, CDR2 FQGNSA. The CDR3 sequence is 17 residues long. The J segment lost 0 bases and the V segment lost 1 base, leaving 7 bases of the junction unmatched. V gene TRBV7-2 combines with J gene TRBJ2-3, with TRBD2 identical over 7 bases. The sequences come from CD8+ T cells from peripheral blood mononuclear cells, collected in the second trimester of pregnancy. This TCR derives from a female donor with multiple sclerosis, enrolled in a pregnancy study. CDR3 coding DNA: TGTGCCAGCAGCTTAGGACAGCGGGGCTCTAGCACAGATACGCAGTATTTT. Its protein is CASSLGQRGSSTDTQYF.